These 28 T cell receptor beta chains originate from one sample sequenced in a study of cytomegalovirus exposure and HLA in healthy donors. Amplification used 60 Vbeta primers and 13 Jbeta primers. Profiled with immunoSEQ multiplex PCR; TCRdb holds only in-frame clones, not every one. The table has roughly 110,000 clones, roughly 67% seen once. Sequencing used PBMCs. Receptor source: a man younger than 30 in good health and CMV-seropositive.

The chain has TRBV6-5 and TRBJ1-6, with D tentatively TRBD1 (6 bases). With 6 bases removed from V and 6 bases from J, the gap between germline ends came to 15 bases. CDR3 size: 15 residues. In germline, CDR1 is MNHEY, CDR2 SVGAGI. The CDR3 here is CASSQDTGTNSPLHF. CDR3 nucleotide sequence: TGTGCCAGCAGCCAAGACACAGGGACTAATTCACCCCTCCACTTT.

The genes are TRBV7-7 and TRBJ1-6; 8 bases map to TRBD1. V lost 5 bases, J lost 12 bases, and 6 bases stayed unmatched. Germline assignment: CDR1 SSHAT and CDR2 FNYEAQ (reference sequence). This CDR3 spans 13 amino acids. As DNA, the CDR3 is TGTGCCAGCAGCCAAGGACAGGGTTTACCCCTCCACTTT. It specifies CASSQGQGLPLHF.

The chain carries TRBV7-7 and TRBJ2-7, with TRBD2 matching over 7 bases. Germline CDR1 reads SSHAT; CDR2 reads FNYEAQ (reference sequence). CDR3 length: 16 residues. Trimming took 5 bases from V and 2 from J; bases not matched to a gene: 12. The CDR3 DNA follows: TGTGCCAGCAGCCCAGACTTAGCGGGCGAACCCTACGAGCAGTACTTC. This sequence encodes CASSPDLAGEPYEQYF.

The genes are TRBV10-3 and TRBJ2-1, with 7 bases fitting TRBD1. Germline CDR1 and CDR2: ENHRY and SYGVKD. The CDR3 is 17 residues long. Losses at the gene ends were 8 bases for V and 1 base for J; bases not matched to a gene: 14. This CDR3 reads CAIGSQGVVGSYNEQFF. CDR3 nucleotide sequence: TGTGCCATCGGGTCCCAGGGGGTTGTAGGGTCCTACAATGAGCAGTTCTTC.

The chain recombines TRBV30 with TRBJ1-3, with 12 bases fitting TRBD1. The J segment lost 2 bases and the V segment lost 1 base, leaving 0 bases of the junction unmatched. Per germline, CDR1 GTSNPN and CDR2 SVGIG (reference sequence). CDR3 length equals 15 residues. Here the CDR3 DNA reads TGTGCCTGGAGTGGGGACAGGGGGCCTGGAAACACCATATATTTT. Encoded protein: CAWSGDRGPGNTIYF.

The chain couples TRBV6-5 to TRBJ1-1; no clear D gene. CDR1 MNHEY and CDR2 SVGAGI come from the germline V gene. The V and J ends lost 1 base and 0 bases respectively, with 12 bases between them. The CDR3 consists of 16 residues. The CDR3 DNA is TGTGCCAGCAGTTACTTTGGTTCAGTGCTGAACACTGAAGCTTTCTTT. It codes for CASSYFGSVLNTEAFF.

The chain's CDR3 is CASSQVVRGQGGTDTQYF. In DNA, the CDR3 is TGCGCCAGCAGCCAAGTCGTTCGGGGACAGGGAGGGACAGATACGCAGTATTTT. The rearrangement uses TRBV4-1 and TRBJ2-3; 9 bases are a match to TRBD1. CDR1 and CDR2 (germline): MGHRA, YSYEKL. With V trimmed by 1 base and J by 3 bases, 11 bases remained unmatched. The CDR3 contains 18 residues.

A single count supports this clone. This chain connects TRBV19 to TRBJ1-1; D ambiguous. Germline CDR1 is LNHDA and CDR2 is SQIVND (reference sequence). V dropped 0 bases and J dropped 4 bases, with 9 bases sitting between them. The CDR3 has 14 amino acids. The CDR3: CASSIEGRATEAFF. CDR3 DNA: TGTGCCAGTAGTATAGAAGGGAGGGCCACTGAAGCTTTCTTT.

V usage is TRBV2 and J usage is TRBJ1-6, with TRBD1 identical over 8 bases. This CDR3 region has 16 residues. The germline V gene has CDR1 SNHLY and CDR2 FYNNEI. The junction had 2 bases not matched to a gene; V was cut back by 4 bases and J by 0 bases. In DNA form, the CDR3 reads TGTGCCAGCAGTGTTACAGGGGGCTCCTATAATTCACCCCTCCACTTT. Its translation: CASSVTGGSYNSPLHF.

This clone has a handful of counts. The rearrangement uses TRBV23-1 and TRBJ2-5, with TRBD1 as a possible D gene (6 bases). TRBV23-1 is assigned to the ORF class and has an uncertain function. Trimming shortened V by 6 bases and J by 5 bases, and 22 bases separated the two germline ends. The CDR3 runs to 16 residues. CDR3 residues: CASSHRDRQARETQYF. The CDR3 coding sequence is TGCGCCAGCAGCCACCGCGACCGACAGGCGAGGGAGACCCAGTACTTC.

V gene TRBV2 combines with J gene TRBJ2-3, with 8 bases matching TRBD2. Per the germline V gene, CDR1 is SNHLY and CDR2 is FYNNEI. J gave up 6 bases and V 4 bases, and 3 bases lay outside the gene matches. CDR3 size: 13 residues. The CDR3 DNA reads TGTGCCAGCAGTGTAGCGGGGCAGGATACGCAGTATTTT. Amino acid sequence: CASSVAGQDTQYF.

This chain joins TRBV28 and TRBJ2-5; D perhaps matches TRBD2 (7 bases). This CDR3 has 15 amino acids. From germline, CDR1 is MDHEN and CDR2 SYDVKM. Trimming removed 11 bases at V and 5 bases at J, with 24 bases between. The CDR3 sequence is CAHRRGGGSVETQYF. For the CDR3, the DNA is TGTGCCCACAGGAGGGGGGGCGGTTCCGTCGAGACCCAGTACTTC.

V is TRBV5-4 and J is TRBJ2-3; the match to TRBD1 covers 8 bases. In germline, CDR1 is SGHNT, CDR2 YYREEE (reference sequence). The CDR3 length is 13 residues. The V gene end was trimmed by 3 bases and the J gene end by 4 bases; junction bases not matched to a gene: 1. The CDR3 here is CASSWTGSDTQYF. In nucleotides, the CDR3 is TGTGCCAGCAGCTGGACAGGGTCAGATACGCAGTATTTT.

Only a few counts were recorded for this clone. The rearrangement uses TRBV19 and TRBJ2-7, with D perhaps matching TRBD1 (5 bases). Germline V lookup: CDR1 LNHDA, CDR2 SQIVND (reference sequence). V was clipped by 6 bases and J by 4 bases, with 16 bases between them. CDR3 length: 14 residues. In nucleotides, the CDR3 is TGTGCCAGTAGCCGGGTACCAGGGTGGTACGAGCAGTACTTC. It yields the protein CASSRVPGWYEQYF. Combining the CDR3 with reference TRBV19 and TRBJ2-7 gives the whole variable domain DGGITQSPKYLFRKEGQNVTLSCEQNLNHDAMYWYRQDPGQGLRLIYYSQIVNDFQKGDIAEGYSVSREKKESFPLTVTSAQKNPTAFYLCASSRVPGWYEQYFGPGTRLTVT.

J is TRBJ1-3 and V is TRBV28, with D possibly TRBD1 on 5 matching bases. V lost 10 bases, J lost 7 bases, and 20 bases lay in between. The CDR3 runs to 14 residues. Germline-derived CDR1 and CDR2 are MDHEN and SYDVKM. The CDR3 coding sequence is TGTGCCACCTACCCCCAGACAGTTCGTAACACCATATATTTT. Amino acids: CATYPQTVRNTIYF.

V usage is TRBV28 and J usage is TRBJ1-2; D perhaps matches TRBD1 (5 bases). Germline assignment: CDR1 MDHEN and CDR2 SYDVKM. Trimming pared 3 bases from V and 8 bases from J, leaving 10 bases between. This CDR3 has 12 residues. The CDR3 nucleotides read TGTGCCAGCAGTTTGATACAGGTCGGCTACACCTTC. Protein sequence: CASSLIQVGYTF.

This rearrangement joins TRBV2 to TRBJ2-7, with a possible D match to TRBD1 (6 bases). The CDR3 covers 15 residues. Germline assignment: CDR1 SNHLY and CDR2 FYNNEI. Trimming pared 8 bases from V and 6 bases from J, leaving 23 bases between. CDR3 in DNA: TGTGCCAGCCGGAAAAGCTCCGGGGCAGGGGTCGAGCAGTACTTC. The encoded protein is CASRKSSGAGVEQYF.

In this sample, this clone turned up a few times. One end of the junction varies from germline; a read error may be responsible. V usage is TRBV2 and J usage is TRBJ2-1, with 12 bases that match TRBD2. Germline V gene sequence: CDR1 SNHLY, CDR2 FYNNEI. The CDR3 runs to 10 residues. CDR3 sequence reads: CASSGTSGVF. Written as DNA, the CDR3 is TGTGCCAGCAGTGGGACTAGCGGGGTCTTC.

The gene calls are TRBV5-6 and TRBJ1-4; D may be TRBD1 (6 bases). CDR3 size: 14 residues. The V and J ends lost 4 bases and 7 bases respectively, with 14 bases between them. The germline V gene has CDR1 SGHDT and CDR2 YYEEEE. The CDR3 nucleotides are TGTGCCAGCAGCCGAGACAGGACGGGTGAAAAACTGTTTTTT. This translates into CASSRDRTGEKLFF.

V usage is TRBV19 and J usage is TRBJ1-5, with a possible D match to TRBD1 (5 bases). There are 12 residues in the CDR3. Germline V gives CDR1 LNHDA, CDR2 SQIVND (reference sequence). Between the trimmed V and J ends, which lost 4 bases and 6 bases, there was a span of 7 bases. The CDR3 reads CASSTGLQPQHF. The CDR3 DNA is TGTGCCAGTAGTACAGGGCTTCAGCCCCAGCATTTT.

The table lists this clone with a count of one. The J gene is TRBJ2-1, the V gene TRBV7-2; D not certain. In germline, CDR1 is SGHTA, CDR2 FQGNSA. This CDR3 is built from 14 residues. Trimming took off 5 bases at V and 2 bases at J, with 10 bases between the two ends. In DNA form, the CDR3 reads TGTGCCAGCAGCACCCGAAGAGCCTACAATGAGCAGTTCTTC. This codes for CASSTRRAYNEQFF.

The chain joins TRBV7-6 to TRBJ2-7; perhaps TRBD1 as D (6 bases). CDR3 length equals 14 residues. Germline V CDR1 and CDR2: SGHVS, FNYEAQ. V lost 1 base and J 3 bases, leaving 10 bases between the germline ends. The CDR3 loop is CASSLGSGVYEQYF. The CDR3 DNA is TGTGCCAGCAGCTTAGGATCAGGGGTCTACGAGCAGTACTTC. Full variable domain (missing parts from reference TRBV7-6 and TRBJ2-7): GAGVSQSPRYKVTKRGQDVALRCDPISGHVSLYWYRQALGQGPEFLTYFNYEAQQDKSGLPNDRFSAERPEGSISTLTIQRTEQRDSAMYRCASSLGSGVYEQYFGPGTRLTVT.

For the CDR3, the DNA is TGTGCCTGGAGTGGGGGCTACCCGGGACTAAGGGGTGAGCAGTTCTTC. The encoded protein is CAWSGGYPGLRGEQFF. The chain recombines TRBV30 with TRBJ2-1; 7 positions agree with TRBD2. V lost 1 base, J lost 9 bases, and 15 bases stayed unmatched. This CDR3 is 16 amino acids long. Germline lookup yields CDR1 GTSNPN and CDR2 SVGIG (reference sequence).

The rearrangement joins TRBV7-7 to TRBJ2-1, with a weak D call TRBD2 (5 bases). The CDR3 loop spans 14 amino acids. V dropped 5 bases and J dropped 9 bases, with 17 bases sitting between them. In germline, CDR1 is SSHAT, CDR2 FNYEAQ (reference sequence). The CDR3: CASSHQLGAGEQFF. Here the CDR3 DNA reads TGTGCCAGCAGCCATCAACTAGGCGCGGGTGAGCAGTTCTTC.

The V call is TRBV6-1, the J call TRBJ1-5; TRBD1 is a possible D gene (6 bases). Germline lookup yields CDR1 MNHNS and CDR2 SASEGT. Trimming pared 3 bases from V and 6 bases from J, leaving 12 bases between. There are 14 residues in the CDR3. CDR3 nucleotides: TGTGCCAGCAGTGAGAAGGGGGTGGGTCAGCCCCAGCATTTT. Encoded protein: CASSEKGVGQPQHF.

The V gene is TRBV10-2, the J gene TRBJ2-5; 8 bases are a match to TRBD1. TRBJ2-7 matches the DNA end more closely, so the J call is doubtful. There are 13 residues in the CDR3. In germline, CDR1 is WSHSY, CDR2 SAAADI. CDR3 DNA: TGCGCCAGCAGTGGGACAGGGACCTACGAGCAGTACTTC. This sequence encodes CASSGTGTYEQYF.

This chain uses TRBV12-5 with TRBJ1-2; TRBD1 matches 7 bases. This CDR3 is built from 15 residues. The trim removed 1 base at V and 3 bases at J, leaving 5 bases unmatched. The germline CDR1 and CDR2 sequences are LGHNT and FRNRAP. The CDR3 coding sequence is TGTGCTAGTGGTTTGGACAGGGGCTGGGACTATGGCTACACCTTC. It specifies CASGLDRGWDYGYTF.

The rearrangement links TRBV2 to TRBJ2-7, with D maybe TRBD1 (5 bases). Germline V gives CDR1 SNHLY, CDR2 FYNNEI. V was clipped by 4 bases and J by 3 bases, with 19 bases between them. The CDR3 spans 16 residues. The CDR3 DNA reads as TGTGCCAGCAGTGCCATACCCGGCCAGGGCGGCTACGAGCAGTACTTC. Amino acids: CASSAIPGQGGYEQYF.